The source of this TCR beta chain is a study of blood T cell repertoires in COVID-19 (dated by TCRdb to 2020 to 2022). A note on the overall study: Samples from collaborators originated in the United States, Italy and Spain and spanned both the acute and convalescent phases of COVID-19. The prospective study material was composed of cDNA or gDNA derived from T cells, B-cell-depleted T cells, or PBMCs. The dataset comprised deeply sampled blood TCRbeta repertoires from subjects exposed to, actively infected with, or recovered from COVID-19. The repertoires were released in a freely available public database intended as a resource for research on the immune response to SARS-CoV-2. The samples were drawn from the first 160 participants of the ongoing ImmuneRACE study and from over 950 subjects provided by 6 global collaborators. A de-identified subject ID, COVID-19 status, age in years and sex were almost always included in the sample metadata. HLA class I and class II types, where available, came from metadata supplied by the sample provider rather than from assay-based typing. Study-level results and caveats: The amount of clinical and demographic metadata varied by source and participant and was provided uncurated.

TCRbeta CDR3 regions were amplified from genomic DNA by means of the immunoSEQ Assay, a bias-controlled multiplex PCR. Turning to the authors' computational methods: Within the assay, amplification of reference gene primers was used to estimate how many nucleated cells each sample contained. Sequence reads were collapsed and filtered to measure the absolute abundance of every unique TCRbeta CDR3 rearrangement. For each sample, productive Simpson clonality was calculated as the square root of Simpson's diversity index across productive rearrangements. TCRdb obtained this table from immuneACCESS and retained in-frame rearrangements with V and J assigned. These tables miss some clones; where compared with another copy, unresolved V genes account for less than half of the shortfall, and the remainder is unexplained. The DNA gave D and trimming, while V, J and clone size come from that table. The sample profile shows around 310,000 clones; around 91% of them were found once. The ten biggest clones cover roughly a tenth of the sample.

Participants in the prospective study were enrolled through a virtual design, were aged about 18 to 100 years, and lived in some 24 United States geographic areas. In the prospective study, participants were assigned to cohorts based on the clinical history participants reported in a screening survey and a study questionnaire. ImmuneRACE Cohort 3 recovered participants were defined by two consecutive negative NP/OP PCR tests, healthcare professional clearance, or symptom resolution. Each participant in the prospective study had whole blood, serum and a nasopharyngeal or oropharyngeal swab collected by mobile phlebotomists. Additional blood draws and questionnaires over an approximately two-month period could optionally be provided by prospective study participants. Prospective study blood samples were shipped either frozen or at room temperature before DNA extraction. On this clone itself: The specificity of this receptor is unknown. Base qualities are not recorded, but no much larger clone differs from it by a single base.

Via the germline V gene, CDR1 is MNHEY and CDR2 SVGAGI. The CDR3 starts with the cysteine, ends with the phenylalanine, and has 16 residues. The retained sequence is limited to the CDR3, 48 bases, with the frame set at the first base. V loses 2 bases of germline sequence and J loses 3 bases, and the interval between the two ends is 15 bases. This clonotype originated in a woman in her forties who had recovered from COVID-19. This chain joins TRBV6-5 to TRBJ2-3; TRBD1 is possibly the D segment (5 matching bases). Sequenced input: PBMCs or T cells enriched from blood (not recorded which). The sequence in DNA is TGTGCCAGCAGTTACAAAGGGGCTTTTTCGACAGATACGCAGTATTTT. Its amino acids are CASSYKGAFSTDTQYF.